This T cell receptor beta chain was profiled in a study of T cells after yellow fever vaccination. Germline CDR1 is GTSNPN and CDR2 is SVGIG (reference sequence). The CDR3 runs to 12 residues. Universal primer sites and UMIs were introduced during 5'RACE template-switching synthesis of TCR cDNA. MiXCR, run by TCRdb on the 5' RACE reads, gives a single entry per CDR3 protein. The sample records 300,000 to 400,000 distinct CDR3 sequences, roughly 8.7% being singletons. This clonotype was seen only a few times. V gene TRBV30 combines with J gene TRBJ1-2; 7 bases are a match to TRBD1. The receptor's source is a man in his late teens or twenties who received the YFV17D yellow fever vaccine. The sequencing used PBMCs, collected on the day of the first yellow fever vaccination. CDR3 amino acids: CSSRGPNYGYTF. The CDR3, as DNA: TGTTCATCTAGGGGGCCGAACTATGGCTACACCTTC.